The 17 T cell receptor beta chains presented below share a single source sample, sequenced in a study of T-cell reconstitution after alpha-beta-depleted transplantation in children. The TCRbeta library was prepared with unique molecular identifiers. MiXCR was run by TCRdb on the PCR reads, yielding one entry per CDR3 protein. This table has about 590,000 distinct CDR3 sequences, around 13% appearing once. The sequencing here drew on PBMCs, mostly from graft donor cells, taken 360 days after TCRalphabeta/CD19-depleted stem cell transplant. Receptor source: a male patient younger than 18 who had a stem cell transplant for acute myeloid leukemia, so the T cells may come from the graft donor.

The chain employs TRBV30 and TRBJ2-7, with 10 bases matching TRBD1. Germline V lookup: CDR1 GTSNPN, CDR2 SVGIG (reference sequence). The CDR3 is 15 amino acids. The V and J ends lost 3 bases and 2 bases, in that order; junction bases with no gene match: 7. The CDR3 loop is CAWRVPGTGAYEQYF. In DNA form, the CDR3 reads TGTGCCTGGAGGGTACCCGGGACAGGGGCCTACGAGCAGTACTTC.

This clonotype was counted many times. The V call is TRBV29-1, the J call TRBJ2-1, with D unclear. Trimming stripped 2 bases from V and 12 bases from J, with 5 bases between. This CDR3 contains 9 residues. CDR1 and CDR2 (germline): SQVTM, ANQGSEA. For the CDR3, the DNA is TGCAGCGTTGAACGGCGGCAGTTCTTC. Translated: CSVERRQFF.

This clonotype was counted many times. The CDR3 sequence is CASSPNSQAKNIQYF. As DNA, the CDR3 is TGTGCCAGCAGCCCCAACAGCCAAGCCAAAAACATTCAGTACTTC. The genes are TRBV7-2 and TRBJ2-4; no firm D call. This CDR3 is 15 amino acids long. CDR1 and CDR2 from the germline V gene are SGHTA and FQGNSA. Trimming pared 5 bases from V and 0 bases from J, leaving 11 bases between.

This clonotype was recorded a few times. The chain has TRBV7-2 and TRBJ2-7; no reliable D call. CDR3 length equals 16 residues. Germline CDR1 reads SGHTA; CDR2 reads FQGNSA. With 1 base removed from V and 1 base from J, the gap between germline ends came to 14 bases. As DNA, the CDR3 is TGTGCCAGCAGCTTAGGTGGGCTAGGGCGATCCTACGAGCAGTACTTC. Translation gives CASSLGGLGRSYEQYF.

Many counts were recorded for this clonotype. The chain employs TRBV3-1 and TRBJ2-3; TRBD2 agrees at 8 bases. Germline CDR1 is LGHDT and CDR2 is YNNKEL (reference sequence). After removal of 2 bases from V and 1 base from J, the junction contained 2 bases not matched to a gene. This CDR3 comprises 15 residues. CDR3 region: CASSQQAGGTDTQYF. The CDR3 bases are TGTGCCAGCAGCCAACAAGCGGGGGGCACAGATACGCAGTATTTT.

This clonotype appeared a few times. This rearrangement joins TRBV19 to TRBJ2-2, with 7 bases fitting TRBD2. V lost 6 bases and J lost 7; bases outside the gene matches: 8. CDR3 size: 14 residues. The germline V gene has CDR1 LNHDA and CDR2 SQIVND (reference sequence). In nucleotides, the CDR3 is TGTGCCAGTAGCTCTTGGGAGGGACTCGGGGAGCTGTTTTTT. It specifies CASSSWEGLGELFF. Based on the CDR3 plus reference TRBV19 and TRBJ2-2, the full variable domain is DGGITQSPKYLFRKEGQNVTLSCEQNLNHDAMYWYRQDPGQGLRLIYYSQIVNDFQKGDIAEGYSVSREKKESFPLTVTSAQKNPTAFYLCASSSWEGLGELFFGEGSRLTVL.

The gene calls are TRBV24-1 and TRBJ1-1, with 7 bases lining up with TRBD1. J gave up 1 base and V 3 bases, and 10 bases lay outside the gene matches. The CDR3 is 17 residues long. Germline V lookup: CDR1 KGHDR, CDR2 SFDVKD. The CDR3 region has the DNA TGTGCCACCAGTGATAAACCCTTGACAGGGAGGAACACTGAAGCTTTCTTT. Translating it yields CATSDKPLTGRNTEAFF.

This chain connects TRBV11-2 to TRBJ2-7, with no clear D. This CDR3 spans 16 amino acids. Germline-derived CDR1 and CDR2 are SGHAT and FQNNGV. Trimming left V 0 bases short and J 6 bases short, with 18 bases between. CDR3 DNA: TGTGCCAGCAGCTTAGAAAACGGGCGCGCCCTGAGCGAGCAGTACTTC. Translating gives CASSLENGRALSEQYF.

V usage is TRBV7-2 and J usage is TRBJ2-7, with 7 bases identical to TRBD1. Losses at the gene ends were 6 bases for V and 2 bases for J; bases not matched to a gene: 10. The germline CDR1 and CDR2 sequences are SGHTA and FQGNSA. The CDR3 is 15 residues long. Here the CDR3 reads CASRNPGTAPYEQYF. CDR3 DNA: TGTGCCAGCAGAAACCCGGGGACAGCTCCCTACGAGCAGTACTTC.

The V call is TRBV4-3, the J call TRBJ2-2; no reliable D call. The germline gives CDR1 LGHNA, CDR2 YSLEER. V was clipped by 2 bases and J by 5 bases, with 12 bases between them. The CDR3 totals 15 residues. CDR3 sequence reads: CASSQSGLRTGELFF. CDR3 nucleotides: TGCGCCAGCAGCCAATCGGGCCTAAGGACCGGGGAGCTGTTTTTT.

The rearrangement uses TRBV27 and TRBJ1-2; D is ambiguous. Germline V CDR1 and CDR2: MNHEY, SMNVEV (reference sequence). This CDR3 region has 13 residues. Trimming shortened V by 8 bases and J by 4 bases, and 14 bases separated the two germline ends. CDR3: CASAPGSLYGYTF. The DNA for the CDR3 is TGTGCCAGCGCCCCAGGCTCCCTCTATGGCTACACCTTC.

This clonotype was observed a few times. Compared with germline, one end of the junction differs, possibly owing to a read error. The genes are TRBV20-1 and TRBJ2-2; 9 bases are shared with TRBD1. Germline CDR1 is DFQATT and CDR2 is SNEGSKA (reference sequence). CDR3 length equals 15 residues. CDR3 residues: CSAPGQGKNAGELFF. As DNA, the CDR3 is TGCAGTGCTCCTGGACAGGGGAAGAACGCCGGGGAGCTGTTTTTT.

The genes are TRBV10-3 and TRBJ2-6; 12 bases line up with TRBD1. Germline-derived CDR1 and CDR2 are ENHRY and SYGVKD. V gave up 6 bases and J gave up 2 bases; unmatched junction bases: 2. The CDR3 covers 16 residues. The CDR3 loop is CAIRGTGGAGANVLTF. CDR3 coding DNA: TGTGCCATCAGAGGGACAGGGGGCGCTGGGGCCAACGTCCTGACTTTC.

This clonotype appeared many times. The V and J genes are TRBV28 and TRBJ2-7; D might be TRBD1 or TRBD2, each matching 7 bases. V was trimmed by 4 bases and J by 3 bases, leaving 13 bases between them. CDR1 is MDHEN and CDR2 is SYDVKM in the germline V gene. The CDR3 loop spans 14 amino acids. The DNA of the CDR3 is TGTGCCAGCAGTTCCAGGGGGGGCTTCTACGAGCAGTACTTC. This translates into CASSSRGGFYEQYF.

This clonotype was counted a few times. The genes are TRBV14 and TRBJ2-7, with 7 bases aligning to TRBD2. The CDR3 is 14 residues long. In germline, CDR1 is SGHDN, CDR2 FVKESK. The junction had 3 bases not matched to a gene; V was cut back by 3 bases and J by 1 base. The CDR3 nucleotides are TGTGCCAGCAGCCAGGGACTAATGTCCTACGAGCAGTACTTC. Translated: CASSQGLMSYEQYF.

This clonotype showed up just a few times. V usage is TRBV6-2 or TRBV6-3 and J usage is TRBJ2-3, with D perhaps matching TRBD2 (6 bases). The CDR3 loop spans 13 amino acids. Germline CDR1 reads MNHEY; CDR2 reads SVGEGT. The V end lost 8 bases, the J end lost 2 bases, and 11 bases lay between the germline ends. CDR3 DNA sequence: TGTGCCAGCGGACTACTAATCACAGATACGCAGTATTTT. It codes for CASGLLITDTQYF.

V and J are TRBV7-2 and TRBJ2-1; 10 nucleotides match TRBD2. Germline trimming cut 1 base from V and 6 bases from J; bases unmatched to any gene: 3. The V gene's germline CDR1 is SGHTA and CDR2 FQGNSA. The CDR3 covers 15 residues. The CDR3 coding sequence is TGTGCCAGCAGCTTAGAACTAGCGGGACTCAATGAGCAGTTCTTC. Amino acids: CASSLELAGLNEQFF.